The sequence of this T cell receptor beta chain was determined in a study of T cell responses to AZD1222 COVID-19 vaccine. Study-wide findings and caveats: White British ancestry dominated among donors, who included more females, and clonal diversity was possibly underestimated. Reports say nearly half of spike-specific TCRs go after unmutated variant regions. Across the whole spike, CD4 TCRs peaked at regions 160-218 and 743-854.

The assay was immunoSEQ multiplex PCR, and TCRdb's table has in-frame clones only and misses some. Among approximately 140,000 clones listed, around 88% were seen once. A word on this clone: Its cognate antigen is unknown.

CDR1 and CDR2 (germline): MDHEN, SYDVKM. The V end lost 6 bases, the J end lost 4 bases, and 15 bases lay between the germline ends. This CDR3 contains 14 residues. The chain links TRBV28 to TRBJ1-2; unclear D gene. The sample here was peripheral blood, taken on day 0 of AZD1222 vaccination. The receptor was isolated from an adult in good health. The CDR3 protein is CASSPRSLPYGYTF. Here the CDR3 DNA reads TGTGCCAGCAGCCCAAGGTCCCTCCCCTATGGCTACACCTTC.